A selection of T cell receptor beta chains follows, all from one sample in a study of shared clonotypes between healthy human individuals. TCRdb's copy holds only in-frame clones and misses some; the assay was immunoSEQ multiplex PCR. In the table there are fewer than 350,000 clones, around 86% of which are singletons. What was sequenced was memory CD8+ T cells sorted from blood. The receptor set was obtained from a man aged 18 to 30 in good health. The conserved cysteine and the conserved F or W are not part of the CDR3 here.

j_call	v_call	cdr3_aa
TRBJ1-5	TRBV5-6	ASSLGYSNQPQH
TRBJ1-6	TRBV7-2	ASSTLDSASPLH
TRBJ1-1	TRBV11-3	ASSLGTPWGNTEAF
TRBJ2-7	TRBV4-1	ASSHGTSGTYEQY
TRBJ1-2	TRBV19	ASEMGQNYGYT
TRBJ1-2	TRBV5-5	ASSPIAGTERLANYGYT
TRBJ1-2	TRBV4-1	ASSQAQQGSYGYT
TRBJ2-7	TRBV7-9	ASSLGLAGRYEQY
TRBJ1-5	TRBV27	ASRIGQGGQPQH
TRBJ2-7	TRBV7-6	ASSLVRAPLEQY